This T cell receptor beta chain originates from a study of T cell responses to AZD1222 COVID-19 vaccine. The protocol was immunoSEQ multiplex PCR, while the TCRdb copy is restricted to in-frame clones and leaves out a portion. Counted here are about 180,000 clones, 88% occurring once; the ten biggest clones make up around a tenth. Remarks on this clone: Its target is not known.

This CDR3 is 16 amino acids long. The V gene lost 6 bases and the J gene lost 3 bases, with 18 bases spanning the gap. The germline V gene encodes CDR1 MNHNY and CDR2 SVGAGI (reference sequence). Study findings and constraints: Among AZD1222 vaccinees, only 5 to 7 were seropositive at baseline.

The chain employs TRBV6-6 and TRBJ1-5, with D perhaps TRBD1 (5 bases). The sequence was collected from an adult who received the AZD1222 COVID-19 vaccine. The sequenced sample was peripheral blood, obtained 28 days after the second AZD1222 dose. Written as DNA, the CDR3 is TGTGCCAGCAGGGCTTCGGGGGGGGTACTCAATCAGCCCCAGCATTTT. This encodes CASRASGGVLNQPQHF.